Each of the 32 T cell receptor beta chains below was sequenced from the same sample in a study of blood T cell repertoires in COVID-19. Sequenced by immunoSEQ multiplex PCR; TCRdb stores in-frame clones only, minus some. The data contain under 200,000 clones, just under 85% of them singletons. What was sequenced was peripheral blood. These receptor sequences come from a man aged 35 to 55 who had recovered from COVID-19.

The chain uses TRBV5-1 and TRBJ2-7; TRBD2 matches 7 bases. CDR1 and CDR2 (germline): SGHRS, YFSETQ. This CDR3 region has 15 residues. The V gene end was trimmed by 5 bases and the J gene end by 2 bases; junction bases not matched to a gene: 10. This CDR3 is CASSHGLVEAYEQYF. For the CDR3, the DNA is TGCGCCAGCAGTCACGGACTAGTAGAGGCCTACGAGCAGTACTTC.

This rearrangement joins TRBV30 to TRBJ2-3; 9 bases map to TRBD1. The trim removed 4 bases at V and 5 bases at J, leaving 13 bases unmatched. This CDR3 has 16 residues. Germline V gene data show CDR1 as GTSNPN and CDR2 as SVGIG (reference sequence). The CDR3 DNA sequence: TGTGCCTGGACTGGGGGGGGGACAGGGATAGGAGATACGCAGTATTTT. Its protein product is CAWTGGGTGIGDTQYF.

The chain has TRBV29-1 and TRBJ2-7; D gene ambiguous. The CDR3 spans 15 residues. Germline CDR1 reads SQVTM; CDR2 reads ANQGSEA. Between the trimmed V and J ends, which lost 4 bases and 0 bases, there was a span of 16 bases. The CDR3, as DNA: TGCAGCGTTGTAGCCGAGCCGGCGAGCTCCTACGAGCAGTACTTC. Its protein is CSVVAEPASSYEQYF.

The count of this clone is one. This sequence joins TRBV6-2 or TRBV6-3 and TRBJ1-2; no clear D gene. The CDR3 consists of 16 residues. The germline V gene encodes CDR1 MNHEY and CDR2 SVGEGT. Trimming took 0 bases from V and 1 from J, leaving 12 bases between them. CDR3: CASSYSKQQINYGYTF. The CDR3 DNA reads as TGTGCCAGCAGTTACTCGAAACAGCAGATTAACTATGGCTACACCTTC.

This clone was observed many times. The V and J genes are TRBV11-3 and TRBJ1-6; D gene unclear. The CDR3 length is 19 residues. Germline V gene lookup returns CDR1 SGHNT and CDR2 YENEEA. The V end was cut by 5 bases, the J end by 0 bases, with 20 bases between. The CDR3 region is CASSAPAGRRTSYNSPLHF. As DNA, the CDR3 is TGTGCCAGCAGCGCCCCCGCCGGGAGGAGGACCTCCTATAATTCACCCCTCCACTTT.

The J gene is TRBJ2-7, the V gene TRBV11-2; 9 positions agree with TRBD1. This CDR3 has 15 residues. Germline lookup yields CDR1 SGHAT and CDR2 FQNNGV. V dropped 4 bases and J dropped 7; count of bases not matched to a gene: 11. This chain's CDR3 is CASSSQWTGVREQYF. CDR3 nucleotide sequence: TGTGCCAGCAGCTCCCAATGGACAGGGGTGAGGGAGCAGTACTTC.

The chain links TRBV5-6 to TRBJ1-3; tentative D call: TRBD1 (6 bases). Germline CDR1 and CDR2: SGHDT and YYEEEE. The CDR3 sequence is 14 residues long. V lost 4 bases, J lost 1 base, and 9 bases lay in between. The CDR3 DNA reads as TGTGCCAGCAGCGTCAGGGGATCTGGAAACACCATATATTTT. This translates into CASSVRGSGNTIYF.

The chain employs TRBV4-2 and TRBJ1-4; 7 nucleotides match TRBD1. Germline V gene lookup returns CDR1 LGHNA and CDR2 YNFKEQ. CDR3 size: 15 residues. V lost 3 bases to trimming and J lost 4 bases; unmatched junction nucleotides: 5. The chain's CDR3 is CASSQQGQLNEKLFF. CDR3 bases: TGTGCCAGCAGCCAGCAGGGACAGCTTAATGAAAAACTGTTTTTT.

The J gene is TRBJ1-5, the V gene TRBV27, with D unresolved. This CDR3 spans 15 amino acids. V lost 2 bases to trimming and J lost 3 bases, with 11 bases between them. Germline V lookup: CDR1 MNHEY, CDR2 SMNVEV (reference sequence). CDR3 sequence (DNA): TGTGCCAGCAGTTTAATTGGAGACTCCAATCAGCCCCAGCATTTT. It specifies CASSLIGDSNQPQHF.

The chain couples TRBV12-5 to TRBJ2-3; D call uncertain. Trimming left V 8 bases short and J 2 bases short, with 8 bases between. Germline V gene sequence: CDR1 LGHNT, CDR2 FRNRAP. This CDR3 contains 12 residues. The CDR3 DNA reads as TGTGCTAGTACGGTCTCCACAGATACGCAGTATTTT. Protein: CASTVSTDTQYF.

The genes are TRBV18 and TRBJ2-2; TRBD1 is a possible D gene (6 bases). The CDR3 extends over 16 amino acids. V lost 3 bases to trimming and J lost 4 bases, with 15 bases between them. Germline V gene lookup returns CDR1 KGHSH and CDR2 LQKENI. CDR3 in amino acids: CASSPFQGPGTGELFF. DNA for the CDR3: TGTGCCAGCTCACCCTTCCAGGGGCCGGGCACCGGGGAGCTGTTTTTT.

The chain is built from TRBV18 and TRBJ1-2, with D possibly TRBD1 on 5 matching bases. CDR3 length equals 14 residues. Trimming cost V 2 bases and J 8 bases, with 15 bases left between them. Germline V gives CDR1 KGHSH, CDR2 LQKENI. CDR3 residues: CASSPRAGQGGYTF. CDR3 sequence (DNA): TGTGCCAGCTCACCAAGGGCAGGGCAAGGCGGCTACACCTTC.

CDR3 amino acids: CASSLEDGAGGPMFTQYF. The CDR3 coding sequence is TGTGCCAGCAGCTTAGAGGACGGCGCGGGAGGGCCCATGTTCACGCAGTATTTT. This chain links TRBV7-2 with TRBJ2-3; the match to TRBD2 covers 9 bases. The CDR3 length is 18 residues. J lost 9 bases, V lost 1 base, and 17 bases had no gene match. Germline V lookup: CDR1 SGHTA, CDR2 FQGNSA. Combining the CDR3 with reference TRBV7-2 and TRBJ2-3 gives the whole variable domain GAGVSQSPSNKVTEKGKDVELRCDPISGHTALYWYRQSLGQGLEFLIYFQGNSAPDKSGLPSDRFSAERTGGSVSTLTIQRTQQEDSAVYLCASSLEDGAGGPMFTQYFGPGTRLTVL.

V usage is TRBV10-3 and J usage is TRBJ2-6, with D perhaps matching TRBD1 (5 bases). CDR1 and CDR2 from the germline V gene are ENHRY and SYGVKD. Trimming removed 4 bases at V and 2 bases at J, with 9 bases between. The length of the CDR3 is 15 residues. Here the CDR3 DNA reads TGTGCCATCAGTGGGGGCAGGGCTGGGGCCAACGTCCTGACTTTC. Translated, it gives CAISGGRAGANVLTF.

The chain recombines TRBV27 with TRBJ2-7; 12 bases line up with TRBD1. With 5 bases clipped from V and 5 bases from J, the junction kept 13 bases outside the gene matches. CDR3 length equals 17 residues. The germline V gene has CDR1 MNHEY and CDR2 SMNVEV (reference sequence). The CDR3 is CASSMRPTGQGADEQYF. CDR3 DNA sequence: TGTGCCAGCAGTATGAGACCCACGGGACAGGGGGCCGACGAGCAGTACTTC.

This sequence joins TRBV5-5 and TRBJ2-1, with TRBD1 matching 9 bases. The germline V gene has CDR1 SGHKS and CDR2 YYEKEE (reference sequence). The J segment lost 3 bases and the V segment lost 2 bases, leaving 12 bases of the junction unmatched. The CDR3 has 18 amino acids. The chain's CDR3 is CASSLGPGGQGYYNEQFF. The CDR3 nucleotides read TGTGCCAGCAGCTTAGGTCCGGGGGGACAGGGTTACTACAATGAGCAGTTCTTC.

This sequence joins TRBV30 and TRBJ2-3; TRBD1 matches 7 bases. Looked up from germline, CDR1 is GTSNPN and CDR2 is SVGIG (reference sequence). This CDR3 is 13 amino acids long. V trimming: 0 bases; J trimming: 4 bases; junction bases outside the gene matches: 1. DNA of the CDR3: TGTGCCTGGAGTGTACAGGGGTCAGATACGCAGTATTTT. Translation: CAWSVQGSDTQYF.

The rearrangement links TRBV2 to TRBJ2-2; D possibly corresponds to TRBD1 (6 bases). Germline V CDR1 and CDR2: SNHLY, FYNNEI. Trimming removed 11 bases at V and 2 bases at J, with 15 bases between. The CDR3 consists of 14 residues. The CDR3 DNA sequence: TGTGCCTCCAACAGGGTAATAAACACCGGGGAGCTGTTTTTT. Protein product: CASNRVINTGELFF. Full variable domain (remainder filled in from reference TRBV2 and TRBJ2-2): EPEVTQTPSHQVTQMGQEVILRCVPISNHLYFYWYRQILGQKVEFLVSFYNNEISEKSEIFDDQFSVERPDGSNFTLKIRSTKLEDSAMYFCASNRVINTGELFFGEGSRLTVL.

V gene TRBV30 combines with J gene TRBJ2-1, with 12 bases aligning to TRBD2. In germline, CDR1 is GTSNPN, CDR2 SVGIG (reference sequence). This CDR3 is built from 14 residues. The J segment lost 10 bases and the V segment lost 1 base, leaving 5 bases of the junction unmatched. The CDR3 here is CAWSALAGGEEQFF. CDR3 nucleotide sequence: TGTGCCTGGAGTGCCCTAGCGGGGGGGGAGGAGCAGTTCTTC.

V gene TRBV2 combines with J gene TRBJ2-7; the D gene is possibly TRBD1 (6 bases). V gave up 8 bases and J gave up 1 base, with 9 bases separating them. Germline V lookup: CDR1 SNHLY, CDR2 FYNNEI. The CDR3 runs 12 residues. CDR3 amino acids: CASSGQSYEQYF. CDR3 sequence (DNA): TGTGCCAGCTCCGGACAGTCCTACGAGCAGTACTTC.

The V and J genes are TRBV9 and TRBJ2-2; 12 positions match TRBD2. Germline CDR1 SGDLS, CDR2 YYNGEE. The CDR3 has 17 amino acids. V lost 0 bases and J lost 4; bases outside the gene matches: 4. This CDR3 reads CASSVDGLAGFTGELFF. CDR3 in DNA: TGTGCCAGCAGCGTAGACGGACTAGCGGGATTCACCGGGGAGCTGTTTTTT.

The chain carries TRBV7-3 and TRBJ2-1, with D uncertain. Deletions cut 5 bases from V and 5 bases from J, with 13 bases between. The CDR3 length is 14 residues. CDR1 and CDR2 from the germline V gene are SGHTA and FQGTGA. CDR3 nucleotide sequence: TGTGCCAGCAGCAGCGAAGCGAGCCACAATGAGCAGTTCTTC. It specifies CASSSEASHNEQFF.

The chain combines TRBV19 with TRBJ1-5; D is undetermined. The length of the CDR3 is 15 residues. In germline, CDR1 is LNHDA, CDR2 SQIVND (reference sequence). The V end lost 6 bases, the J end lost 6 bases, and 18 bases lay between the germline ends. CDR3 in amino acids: CASSDRPGPSQPQHF. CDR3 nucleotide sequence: TGTGCCAGTAGCGACCGCCCAGGTCCCAGTCAGCCCCAGCATTTT.

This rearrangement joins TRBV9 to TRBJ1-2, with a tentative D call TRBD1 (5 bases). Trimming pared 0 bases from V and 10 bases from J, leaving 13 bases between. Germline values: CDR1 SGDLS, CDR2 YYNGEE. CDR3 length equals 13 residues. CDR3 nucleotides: TGTGCCAGCAGCGTAGTCGGGGGATCGGACTACACCTTC. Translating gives CASSVVGGSDYTF.

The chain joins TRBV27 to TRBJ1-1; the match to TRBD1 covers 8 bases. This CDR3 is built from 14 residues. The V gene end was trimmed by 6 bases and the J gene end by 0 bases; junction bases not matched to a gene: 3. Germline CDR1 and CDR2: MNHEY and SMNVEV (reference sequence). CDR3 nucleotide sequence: TGTGCCAGCAGGCAGGGGGCATTGAACACTGAAGCTTTCTTT. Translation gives CASRQGALNTEAFF.

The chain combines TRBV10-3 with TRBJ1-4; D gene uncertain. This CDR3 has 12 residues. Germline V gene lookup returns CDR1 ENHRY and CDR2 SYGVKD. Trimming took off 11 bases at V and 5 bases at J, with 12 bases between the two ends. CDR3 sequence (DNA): TGTGCCTCTAGCGGCGGGAATGAAAAACTGTTTTTT. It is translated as CASSGGNEKLFF.

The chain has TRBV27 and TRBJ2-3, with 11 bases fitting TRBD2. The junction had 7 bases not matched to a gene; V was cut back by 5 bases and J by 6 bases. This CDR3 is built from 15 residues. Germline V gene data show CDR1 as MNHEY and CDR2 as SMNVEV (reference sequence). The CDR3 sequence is CASSNLAGGFDTQYF. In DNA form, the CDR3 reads TGTGCCAGCAGTAATCTAGCGGGAGGCTTCGATACGCAGTATTTT.

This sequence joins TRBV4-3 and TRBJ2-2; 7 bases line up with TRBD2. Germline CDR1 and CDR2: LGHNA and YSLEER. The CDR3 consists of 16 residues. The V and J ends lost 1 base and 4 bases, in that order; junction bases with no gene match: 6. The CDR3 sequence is CASSQVAGVGTGELFF. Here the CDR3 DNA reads TGCGCCAGCAGCCAAGTTGCGGGAGTCGGCACCGGGGAGCTGTTTTTT.

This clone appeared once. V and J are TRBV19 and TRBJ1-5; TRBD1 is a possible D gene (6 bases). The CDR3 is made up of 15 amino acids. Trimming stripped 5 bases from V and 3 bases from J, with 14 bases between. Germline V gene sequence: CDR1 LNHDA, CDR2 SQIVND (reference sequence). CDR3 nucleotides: TGTGCCAGTAGTCACTCCAGGGGAATCAATCAGCCCCAGCATTTT. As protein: CASSHSRGINQPQHF.

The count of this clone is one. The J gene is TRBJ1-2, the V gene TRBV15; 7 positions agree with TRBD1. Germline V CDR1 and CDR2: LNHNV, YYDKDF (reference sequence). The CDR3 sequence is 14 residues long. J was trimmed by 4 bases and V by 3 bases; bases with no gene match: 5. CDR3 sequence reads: CATSRTGLGYGYTF. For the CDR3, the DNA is TGTGCCACCAGCAGGACAGGGCTTGGCTATGGCTACACCTTC.

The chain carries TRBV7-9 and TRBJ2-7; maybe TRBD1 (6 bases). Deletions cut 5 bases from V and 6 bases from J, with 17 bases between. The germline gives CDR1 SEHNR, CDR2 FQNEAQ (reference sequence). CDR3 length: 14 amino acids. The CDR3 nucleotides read TGTGCCAGCAGCCAACAGGGTAGCGTAAGCGAGCAGTACTTC. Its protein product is CASSQQGSVSEQYF.

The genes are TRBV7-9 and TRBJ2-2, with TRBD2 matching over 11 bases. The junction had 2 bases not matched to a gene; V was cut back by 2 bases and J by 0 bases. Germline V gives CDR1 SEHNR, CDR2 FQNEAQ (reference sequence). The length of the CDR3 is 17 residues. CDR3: CASSLPSGGPNTGELFF. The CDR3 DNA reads TGTGCCAGCAGCTTACCTAGCGGGGGGCCGAACACCGGGGAGCTGTTTTTT.